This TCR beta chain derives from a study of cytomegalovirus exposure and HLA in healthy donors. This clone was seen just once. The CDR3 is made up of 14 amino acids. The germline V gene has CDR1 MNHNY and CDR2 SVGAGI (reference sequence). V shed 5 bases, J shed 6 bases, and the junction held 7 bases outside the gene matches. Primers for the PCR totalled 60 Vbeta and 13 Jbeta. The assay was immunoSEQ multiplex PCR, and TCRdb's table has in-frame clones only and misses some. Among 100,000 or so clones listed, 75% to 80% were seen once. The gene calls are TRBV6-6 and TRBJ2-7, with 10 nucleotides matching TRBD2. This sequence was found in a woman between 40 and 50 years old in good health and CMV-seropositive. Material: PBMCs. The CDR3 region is CASSQREGLPEQYF. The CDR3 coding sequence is TGTGCCAGCAGTCAGCGGGAGGGCCTACCCGAGCAGTACTTC.